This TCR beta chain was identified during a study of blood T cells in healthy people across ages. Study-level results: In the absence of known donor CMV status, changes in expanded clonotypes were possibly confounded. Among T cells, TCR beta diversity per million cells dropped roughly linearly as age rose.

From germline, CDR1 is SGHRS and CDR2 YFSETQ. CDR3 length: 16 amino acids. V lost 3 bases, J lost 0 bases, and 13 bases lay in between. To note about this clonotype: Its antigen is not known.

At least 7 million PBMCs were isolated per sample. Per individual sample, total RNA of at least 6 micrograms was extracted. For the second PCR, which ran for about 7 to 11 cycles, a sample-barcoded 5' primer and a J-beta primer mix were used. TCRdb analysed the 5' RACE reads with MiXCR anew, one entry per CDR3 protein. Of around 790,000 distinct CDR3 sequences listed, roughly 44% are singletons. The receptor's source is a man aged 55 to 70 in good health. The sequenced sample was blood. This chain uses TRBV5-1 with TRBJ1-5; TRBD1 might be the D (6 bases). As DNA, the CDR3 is TGCGCCAGCAGCTCCGATGGACAGTATAGCAATCAGCCCCAGCATTTT. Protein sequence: CASSSDGQYSNQPQHF.